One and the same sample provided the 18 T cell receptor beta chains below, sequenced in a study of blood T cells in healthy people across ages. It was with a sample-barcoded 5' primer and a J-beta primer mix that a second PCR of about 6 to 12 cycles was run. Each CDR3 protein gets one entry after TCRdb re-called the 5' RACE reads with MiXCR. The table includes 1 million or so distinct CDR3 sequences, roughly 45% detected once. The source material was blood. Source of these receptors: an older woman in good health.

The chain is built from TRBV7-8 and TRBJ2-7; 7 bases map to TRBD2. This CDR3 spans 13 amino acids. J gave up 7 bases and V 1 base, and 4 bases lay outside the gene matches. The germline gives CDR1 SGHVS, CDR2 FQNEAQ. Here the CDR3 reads CASSLEKGGEQYF. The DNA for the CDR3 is TGTGCCAGCAGCTTAGAAAAGGGAGGGGAGCAGTACTTC.

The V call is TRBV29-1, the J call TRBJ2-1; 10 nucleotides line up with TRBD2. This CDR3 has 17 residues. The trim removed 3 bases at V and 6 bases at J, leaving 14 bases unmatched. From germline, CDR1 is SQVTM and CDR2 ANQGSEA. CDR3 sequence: CSVDSLAGVGPANEQFF. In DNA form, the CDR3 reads TGCAGCGTTGATAGCCTAGCGGGAGTCGGGCCCGCCAATGAGCAGTTCTTC.

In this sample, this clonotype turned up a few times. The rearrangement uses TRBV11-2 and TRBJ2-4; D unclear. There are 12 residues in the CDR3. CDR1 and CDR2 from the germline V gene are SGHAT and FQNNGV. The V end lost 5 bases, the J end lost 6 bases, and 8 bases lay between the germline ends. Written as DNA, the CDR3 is TGTGCCAGCAGCCTCTTCGGAAACATTCAGTACTTC. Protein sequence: CASSLFGNIQYF.

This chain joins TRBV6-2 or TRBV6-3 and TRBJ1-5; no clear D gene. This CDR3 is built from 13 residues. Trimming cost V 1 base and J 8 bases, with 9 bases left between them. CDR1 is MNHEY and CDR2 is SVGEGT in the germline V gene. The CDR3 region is CASSYWGAEPQHF. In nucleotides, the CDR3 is TGTGCCAGCAGTTACTGGGGTGCGGAGCCCCAGCATTTT.

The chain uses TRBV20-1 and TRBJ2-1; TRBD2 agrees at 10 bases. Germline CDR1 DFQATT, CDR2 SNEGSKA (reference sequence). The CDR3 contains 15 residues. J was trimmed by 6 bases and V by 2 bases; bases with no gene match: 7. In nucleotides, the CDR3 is TGCAGTGCTAGATCTAGCGGGAGAGTGGGCAATGAGCAGTTCTTC. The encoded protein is CSARSSGRVGNEQFF.

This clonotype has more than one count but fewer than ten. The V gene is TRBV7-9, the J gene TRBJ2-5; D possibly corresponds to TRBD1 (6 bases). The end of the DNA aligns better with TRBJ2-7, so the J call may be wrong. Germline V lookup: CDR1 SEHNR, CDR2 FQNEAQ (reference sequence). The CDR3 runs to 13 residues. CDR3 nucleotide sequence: TGTGCCAGCAGTCGGGACAATCGCTACGAGCAGTACTTC. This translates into CASSRDNRYEQYF.

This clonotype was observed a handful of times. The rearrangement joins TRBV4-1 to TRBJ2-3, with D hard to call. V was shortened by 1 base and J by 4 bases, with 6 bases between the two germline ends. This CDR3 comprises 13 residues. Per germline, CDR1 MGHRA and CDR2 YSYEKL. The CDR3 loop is CASSQGISDTQYF. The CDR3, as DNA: TGCGCCAGCAGCCAAGGAATATCAGATACGCAGTATTTT.

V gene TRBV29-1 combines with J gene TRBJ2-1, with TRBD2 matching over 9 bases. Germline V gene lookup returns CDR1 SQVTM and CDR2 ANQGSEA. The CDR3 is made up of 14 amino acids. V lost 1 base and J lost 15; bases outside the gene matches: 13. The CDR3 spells CSVEGRLAGSQRFF. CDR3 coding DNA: TGCAGCGTTGAAGGTCGGCTAGCGGGATCCCAACGGTTCTTC.

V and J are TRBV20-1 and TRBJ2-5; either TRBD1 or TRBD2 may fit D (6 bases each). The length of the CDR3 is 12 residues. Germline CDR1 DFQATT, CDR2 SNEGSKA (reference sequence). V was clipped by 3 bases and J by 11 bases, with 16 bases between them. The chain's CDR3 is CSASPGAREQYF. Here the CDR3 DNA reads TGCAGTGCTAGCCCGGGGGCGAGAGAGCAGTACTTC.

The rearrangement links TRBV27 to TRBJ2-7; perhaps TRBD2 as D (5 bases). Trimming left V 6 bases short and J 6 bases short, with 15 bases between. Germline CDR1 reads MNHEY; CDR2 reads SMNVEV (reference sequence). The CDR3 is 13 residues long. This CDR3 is CASRTTRKGEQYF. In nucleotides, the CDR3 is TGTGCCAGCAGGACTACCCGGAAGGGCGAGCAGTACTTC.

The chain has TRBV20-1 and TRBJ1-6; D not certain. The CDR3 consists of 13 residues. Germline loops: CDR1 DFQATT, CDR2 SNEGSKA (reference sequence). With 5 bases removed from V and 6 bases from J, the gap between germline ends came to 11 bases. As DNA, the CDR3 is TGCAGTGCTTCCCGAGGGCCTAATTCACCCCTCCACTTT. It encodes CSASRGPNSPLHF.

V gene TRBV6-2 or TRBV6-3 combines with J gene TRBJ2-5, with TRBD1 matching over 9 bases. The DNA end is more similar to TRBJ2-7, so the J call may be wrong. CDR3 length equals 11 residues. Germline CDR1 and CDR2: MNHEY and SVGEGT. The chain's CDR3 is CAGDRACEQYF. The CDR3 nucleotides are TGTGCCGGGGACAGGGCCTGCGAGCAGTACTTC.

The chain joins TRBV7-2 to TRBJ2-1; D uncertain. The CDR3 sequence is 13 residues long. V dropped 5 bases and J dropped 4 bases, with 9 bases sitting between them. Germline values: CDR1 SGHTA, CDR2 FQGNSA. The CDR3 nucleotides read TGTGCCAGCAGCCGGCGAGGTTACAATGAGCAGTTCTTC. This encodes CASSRRGYNEQFF.

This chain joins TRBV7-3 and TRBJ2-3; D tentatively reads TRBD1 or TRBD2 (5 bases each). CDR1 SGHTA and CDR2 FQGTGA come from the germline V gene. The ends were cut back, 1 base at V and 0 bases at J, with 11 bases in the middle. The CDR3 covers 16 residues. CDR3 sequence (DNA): TGTGCCAGCAGCTTAAGGGGGACCGCTAGCACAGATACGCAGTATTTT. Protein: CASSLRGTASTDTQYF. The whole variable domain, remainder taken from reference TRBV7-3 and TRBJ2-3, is GAGVSQTPSNKVTEKGKYVELRCDPISGHTALYWYRQSLGQGPEFLIYFQGTGAADDSGLPNDRFFAVRPEGSVSTLKIQRTERGDSAVYLCASSLRGTASTDTQYFGPGTRLTVL.

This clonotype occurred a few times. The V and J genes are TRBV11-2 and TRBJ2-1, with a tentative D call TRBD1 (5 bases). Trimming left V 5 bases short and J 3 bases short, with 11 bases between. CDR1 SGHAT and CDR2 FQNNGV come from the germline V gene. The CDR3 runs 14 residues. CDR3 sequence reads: CASSIGQIYNEQFF. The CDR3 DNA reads TGTGCCAGCAGCATCGGACAAATCTACAATGAGCAGTTCTTC. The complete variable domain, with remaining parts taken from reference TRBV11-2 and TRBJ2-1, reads EAGVAQSPRYKIIEKRQSVAFWCNPISGHATLYWYQQILGQGPKLLIQFQNNGVVDDSQLPKDRFSAERLKGVDSTLKIQPAKLEDSAVYLCASSIGQIYNEQFFGPGTRLTVL.

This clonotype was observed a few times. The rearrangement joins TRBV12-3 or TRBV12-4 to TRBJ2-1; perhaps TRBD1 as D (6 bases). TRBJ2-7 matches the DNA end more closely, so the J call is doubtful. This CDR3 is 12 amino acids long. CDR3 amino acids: CASSQQGNEQYF. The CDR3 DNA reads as TGTGCCAGCAGTCAACAGGGTAACGAGCAGTACTTC.

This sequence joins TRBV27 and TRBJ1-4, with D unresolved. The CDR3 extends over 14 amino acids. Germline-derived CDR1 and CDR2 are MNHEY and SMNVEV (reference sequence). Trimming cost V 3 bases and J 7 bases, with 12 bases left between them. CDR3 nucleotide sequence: TGTGCCAGCAGTTTTGGTAGGGCTACTGAAAAACTGTTTTTT. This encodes CASSFGRATEKLFF. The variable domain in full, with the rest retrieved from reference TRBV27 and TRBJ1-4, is EAQVTQNPRYLITVTGKKLTVTCSQNMNHEYMSWYRQDPGLGLRQIYYSMNVEVTDKGDVPEGYKVSRKEKRNFPLILESPSPNQTSLYFCASSFGRATEKLFFGSGTQLSVL.

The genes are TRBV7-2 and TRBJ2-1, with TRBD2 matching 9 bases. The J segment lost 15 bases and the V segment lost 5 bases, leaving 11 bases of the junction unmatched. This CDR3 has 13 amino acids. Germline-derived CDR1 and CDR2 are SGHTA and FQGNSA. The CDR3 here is CASSPRGGTVAFF. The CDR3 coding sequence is TGTGCCAGCAGCCCGCGGGGGGGGACAGTGGCGTTCTTC.